Listed below are T cell receptor beta chains from one sample, sequenced in a study of response to subunit inactivated influenza vaccine. Each CDR3 protein gets one entry after TCRdb re-called the RT-PCR reads with MiXCR. The sample contains about 540,000 distinct CDR3 sequences, roughly a quarter of which appear only once. The same data also contributed to another study, on T cells expressing NK-cell markers.

This specimen was CD4+ T cells sorted from PBMCs, taken about 12 days after vaccination. These receptors came from a man aged 50 or older who received an inactivated influenza vaccine. Both conserved end residues are part of each CDR3. A D gene is named only where the DNA matches it firmly. For some rows the clone size is stated as once, few or many, or as a class when expanded; others skip it.

- | TRBJ2-1 | 17 | TRBD2 | TRBV12-3/TRBV12-4 | CASSTQTSGGPLREQFF | TGTGCCAGCAGTACCCAGACTAGCGGGGGTCCTCTGCGGGAGCAGTTCTTC
few | TRBJ2-4 | 14 | TRBD2 | TRBV12-3/TRBV12-4 | CASRGELAKNIQYF | TGTGCCAGCCGGGGGGAGCTGGCCAAAAACATTCAGTACTTC
- | TRBJ2-2 | 14 | TRBD1 | TRBV20-1 | CSAGRQGFPGELFF | TGCAGTGCTGGCCGACAGGGTTTCCCCGGGGAGCTGTTTTTT
- | TRBJ2-3 | 13 | - | TRBV28 | CASMRGSTDTQYF | TGTGCCAGCATGCGCGGGAGCACAGATACGCAGTATTTT
- | TRBJ2-1 | 15 | - | TRBV5-1 | CASEKSGAGVGEQFF | TGCGCCAGTGAAAAATCCGGGGCAGGGGTTGGTGAGCAGTTCTTC
- | TRBJ2-2 | 14 | - | TRBV5-6 | CASSWGLSTGELFF | TGTGCCAGCAGCTGGGGACTGTCGACCGGGGAGCTGTTTTTT
few | TRBJ1-5 | 17 | - | TRBV4-1 | CASSQTGTRGGNQPQHF | TGCGCCAGCAGCCAGACTGGGACACGGGGGGGTAATCAGCCCCAGCATTTT
few | TRBJ1-5 | 14 | TRBD1 | TRBV6-2/TRBV6-3 | CAAQGANSNQPQHF | TGTGCCGCACAGGGGGCCAATAGCAATCAGCCCCAGCATTTT
- | TRBJ1-1 | 15 | - | TRBV12-3/TRBV12-4 | CASSLVAGVRTEAFF | TGTGCCAGCAGTTTAGTGGCAGGGGTTCGGACTGAAGCTTTCTTT
- | TRBJ2-1 | 13 | TRBD1 | TRBV28 | CASLQGALREQFF | TGTGCCAGTCTCCAGGGGGCTCTACGCGAGCAGTTCTTC
few | TRBJ2-3 | 17 | TRBD2 | TRBV20-1 | CSARSPGLAGGQDTQYF | TGCAGTGCTAGGTCACCGGGACTAGCGGGAGGTCAGGATACGCAGTATTTT
many | TRBJ1-4 | 16 | TRBD1 | TRBV7-2 | CASSLAPGQGTEKLFF | TGTGCCAGCAGCTTAGCACCGGGACAGGGGACTGAAAAACTGTTTTTT
few | TRBJ1-2 | 14 | - | TRBV11-2 | CASSFGASGGGYTF | TGTGCCAGCAGCTTTGGCGCCTCGGGGGGTGGCTACACCTTC
- | TRBJ2-5 | 11 | - | TRBV5-1 | CASSLGRIQYF | TGCGCCAGCAGCTTAGGGCGGATCCAGTACTTC
- | TRBJ2-1 | 12 | - | TRBV29-1 | CSVAATYNEQFF | TGCAGCGTTGCGGCAACGTACAATGAGCAGTTCTTC
- | TRBJ2-5 | 14 | - | TRBV5-1 | CASSLQGGRETQYF | TGCGCCAGCAGCTTACAGGGTGGTCGGGAGACCCAGTACTTC
- | TRBJ2-3 | 15 | TRBD2 | TRBV12-3/TRBV12-4 | CARELPAGGPDTQYF | TGTGCCAGGGAACTACCAGCGGGGGGCCCAGATACGCAGTATTTT
- | TRBJ2-3 | 17 | - | TRBV28 | CASSSTFGSLTSDTQYF | TGTGCCAGCAGTTCAACCTTTGGGAGTCTCACGAGCGATACGCAGTATTTT
- | TRBJ2-5 | 12 | TRBD2 | TRBV7-2 | CASSSGTSLQYF | TGTGCCAGCAGCTCCGGGACTAGTTTACAGTACTTC
- | TRBJ2-2 | 14 | - | TRBV28 | CASSNGGGTGELFF | TGTGCCAGCAGCAATGGAGGCGGCACCGGGGAGCTGTTTTTT
many | TRBJ1-1 | 13 | - | TRBV12-3/TRBV12-4 | CASSHRGRGEAFF | TGTGCCAGCAGTCACCGGGGCCGGGGGGAAGCTTTCTTT
few | TRBJ2-5 | 17 | TRBD2 | TRBV7-9 | CASSSLAGLAGRQTQYF | TGTGCCAGCAGCTCTTTGGCCGGACTAGCGGGAAGACAGACCCAGTACTTC
- | TRBJ2-5 | 13 | TRBD2 | TRBV2 | CASKRGEQETQYF | TGTGCCAGCAAGCGGGGGGAACAAGAGACCCAGTACTTC
- | TRBJ2-1 | 15 | - | TRBV27 | CASSLLAGRHNEQFF | TGTGCCAGCAGTTTACTCGCGGGACGACACAATGAGCAGTTCTTC
- | TRBJ2-2 | 16 | - | TRBV7-2 | CASSPLRRENTGELFF | TGTGCCAGCAGCCCCCTCCGGAGGGAGAACACCGGGGAGCTGTTTTTT
many | TRBJ2-1 | 13 | - | TRBV29-1 | CSVEDSPSYEQFF | TGCAGCGTTGAAGATTCTCCCTCATATGAGCAGTTCTTC